Sequencing of this T cell receptor beta chain was carried out in a study of blood T cell repertoires in COVID-19. In the study's own analysis: Amplification of reference gene primers provided the estimated nucleated cell counts. TCRdb's copy holds only in-frame clones and misses some; the assay was immunoSEQ multiplex PCR. V and J calls and clone size follow that table, whereas D and trimming were derived from the DNA. This table holds 29,000 or so clones, roughly 86% found once. The CDR3 covers 15 residues. Trimming took 4 bases from V and 3 from J, leaving 17 bases between them. Looked up from germline, CDR1 is SGHNT and CDR2 is YYREEE (reference sequence).

The genes are TRBV5-4 and TRBJ2-7, with D possibly being TRBD2 (6 bases). The clonotype was recovered from a human donor in a cohort sampled during active COVID-19. The donor label of this sample is uncertain. The sequencing input was peripheral blood. The CDR3 region has the DNA TGTGCCAGCAGCAAGTCCGGGACGGGGGTCTACGAGCAGTACTTC. Its translation: CASSKSGTGVYEQYF.